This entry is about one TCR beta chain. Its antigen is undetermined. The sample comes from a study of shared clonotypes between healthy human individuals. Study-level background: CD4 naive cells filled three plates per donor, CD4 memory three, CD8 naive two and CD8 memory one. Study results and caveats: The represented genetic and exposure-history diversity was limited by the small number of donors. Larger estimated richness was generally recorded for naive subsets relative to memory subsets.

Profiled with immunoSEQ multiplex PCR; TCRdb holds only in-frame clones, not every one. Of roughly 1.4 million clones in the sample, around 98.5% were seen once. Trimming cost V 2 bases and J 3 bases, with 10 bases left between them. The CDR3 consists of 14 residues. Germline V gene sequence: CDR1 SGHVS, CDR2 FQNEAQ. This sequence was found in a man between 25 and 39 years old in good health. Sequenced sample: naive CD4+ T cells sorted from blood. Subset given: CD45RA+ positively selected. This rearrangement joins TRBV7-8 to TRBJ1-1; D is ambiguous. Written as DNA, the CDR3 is TGTGCCAGCAGCTTATCTCGGGTCTACACTGAAGCTTTCTTT. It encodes CASSLSRVYTEAFF.